Following are 13 T cell receptor beta chains from one sample sequenced in a study of T cells in localized non-small cell lung cancer. Here immunoSEQ multiplex PCR was the method, and the copy in TCRdb shows in-frame clones only, minus some. The sample includes about 9,600 clones, about 44% of them seen just once. Sequenced material: lymph node tissue, taken before any cancer treatment. The receptors come from a woman aged 40-75 years with stage I lung adenocarcinoma.

The rearrangement joins TRBV19 to TRBJ1-4; weak D call: TRBD1 (6 bases). The CDR3 runs 15 residues. Trimming removed 4 bases at V and 2 bases at J, with 11 bases between. The germline gives CDR1 LNHDA, CDR2 SQIVND (reference sequence). CDR3 region: CASSTSDSTNEKLFF. The CDR3 coding sequence is TGTGCCAGTAGTACATCGGACAGTACTAATGAAAAACTGTTTTTT.

V gene TRBV29-1 combines with J gene TRBJ2-7, with D possibly being TRBD1 (5 bases). The CDR3 has 14 amino acids. Trimming cost V 5 bases and J 0 bases, with 14 bases left between them. Per germline, CDR1 SQVTM and CDR2 ANQGSEA. The CDR3 here is CSVSTGQDSYEQYF. For the CDR3, the DNA is TGCAGCGTTTCGACCGGACAAGACTCCTACGAGCAGTACTTC.

The V gene is TRBV19, the J gene TRBJ2-1; 12 nucleotides align to TRBD2. This CDR3 has 15 amino acids. The ends lost 1 base at V and 9 bases at J; junction bases unmatched: 4. Germline values: CDR1 LNHDA, CDR2 SQIVND (reference sequence). The CDR3 DNA follows: TGTGCCAGTAGTATAGCACTAGCGGGGGGTCGTGAGCAGTTCTTC. This gives the protein CASSIALAGGREQFF.

V usage is TRBV19 and J usage is TRBJ2-3; D is uncertain. The CDR3 is 15 residues long. Looked up from germline, CDR1 is LNHDA and CDR2 is SQIVND (reference sequence). V gave up 1 base and J gave up 0 bases, with 8 bases separating them. This CDR3 is CASSIGGESTDTQYF. The CDR3 DNA follows: TGTGCCAGTAGTATAGGTGGGGAAAGCACAGATACGCAGTATTTT.

This clone has more than one count but fewer than ten. The V and J genes are TRBV19 and TRBJ1-2; no definite D call. The CDR3 totals 13 residues. Trimming removed 8 bases from V and 1 base from J, with 11 bases in between. Germline V CDR1 and CDR2: LNHDA, SQIVND (reference sequence). The CDR3 DNA is TGTGCCAGTGCCGCGGGAGGTAACTATGGCTACACCTTC. Amino acid sequence: CASAAGGNYGYTF.

This rearrangement joins TRBV19 to TRBJ1-2, with a possible D match to TRBD1 (6 bases). The CDR3 has 18 residues. Germline assignment: CDR1 LNHDA and CDR2 SQIVND (reference sequence). V lost 3 bases and J lost 0, with 20 bases in between. CDR3 sequence: CASSIPLLGRDTNYGYTF. CDR3 DNA sequence: TGTGCCAGTAGTATCCCCCTCCTCGGACGGGACACTAACTATGGCTACACCTTC.

The chain joins TRBV19 to TRBJ1-1, with a tentative D call TRBD1 (5 bases). V was pared by 5 bases and J by 5 bases, with 15 bases between. The CDR3 contains 14 residues. Germline-derived CDR1 and CDR2 are LNHDA and SQIVND (reference sequence). The CDR3 DNA reads TGTGCCAGTAGTCCGGGACTTAGTAGTACTGAAGCTTTCTTT. Translation: CASSPGLSSTEAFF.

J is TRBJ2-3 and V is TRBV19, with TRBD2 as a possible D gene (6 bases). V was shortened by 1 base and J by 0 bases, with 11 bases between the two germline ends. The CDR3 is 16 residues long. Germline loops: CDR1 LNHDA, CDR2 SQIVND (reference sequence). CDR3: CASSIVGGASTDTQYF. CDR3 in DNA: TGTGCCAGTAGTATAGTCGGGGGAGCGAGCACAGATACGCAGTATTTT.

This clone was recorded only once. V usage is TRBV9 and J usage is TRBJ2-5; no definite D call. The CDR3 consists of 12 residues. Trimming shortened V by 7 bases and J by 9 bases, and 16 bases separated the two germline ends. Germline values: CDR1 SGDLS, CDR2 YYNGEE. CDR3 protein: CASGGPQLAQYF. Written as DNA, the CDR3 is TGTGCCAGCGGCGGACCCCAATTGGCCCAGTACTTC. The full variable domain, in which reference TRBV9 and TRBJ2-5 provide the parts outside the CDR3, is DSGVTQTPKHLITATGQRVTLRCSPRSGDLSVYWYQQSLDQGLQFLIQYYNGEERAKGNILERFSAQQFPDLHSELNLSSLELGDSALYFCASGGPQLAQYFGPGTRLLVL.

The J gene is TRBJ1-6, the V gene TRBV30, with 8 bases lining up with TRBD1. The CDR3 sequence is 14 residues long. J was trimmed by 4 bases and V by 3 bases; bases with no gene match: 2. CDR1 GTSNPN and CDR2 SVGIG come from the germline V gene (reference sequence). The CDR3 region has the DNA TGTGCCTGGAGCCGGACAGGGTATAATTCACCCCTCCACTTT. Translated: CAWSRTGYNSPLHF.

V and J are TRBV28 and TRBJ1-5, with 9 bases that match TRBD1. With V trimmed by 6 bases and J by 6 bases, 15 bases remained unmatched. The germline V gene encodes CDR1 MDHEN and CDR2 SYDVKM. This CDR3 is 17 amino acids long. In DNA, the CDR3 is TGTGCCAGCAGCCCCCTTAATCGACAGGGGGAAACTCAGCCCCAGCATTTT. Its translation is CASSPLNRQGETQPQHF.

The table lists this clone with a count of one. The gene calls are TRBV19 and TRBJ1-4, with D perhaps matching TRBD1 (6 bases). Germline values: CDR1 LNHDA, CDR2 SQIVND (reference sequence). The CDR3 extends over 15 amino acids. Trimming left V 5 bases short and J 5 bases short, with 15 bases between. CDR3 in DNA: TGTGCCAGTAGTCGCGGGGGGGCTTGGAATGAAAAACTGTTTTTT. Its protein is CASSRGGAWNEKLFF.

The chain combines TRBV19 with TRBJ2-1; possibly TRBD2 for D (7 bases). The CDR3 extends over 13 amino acids. The ends were cut back, 3 bases at V and 8 bases at J, with 11 bases in the middle. CDR1 and CDR2 from the germline V gene are LNHDA and SQIVND (reference sequence). The chain's CDR3 is CASSMGAGDEQFF. CDR3 nucleotide sequence: TGTGCCAGTAGTATGGGGGCGGGAGATGAGCAGTTCTTC.